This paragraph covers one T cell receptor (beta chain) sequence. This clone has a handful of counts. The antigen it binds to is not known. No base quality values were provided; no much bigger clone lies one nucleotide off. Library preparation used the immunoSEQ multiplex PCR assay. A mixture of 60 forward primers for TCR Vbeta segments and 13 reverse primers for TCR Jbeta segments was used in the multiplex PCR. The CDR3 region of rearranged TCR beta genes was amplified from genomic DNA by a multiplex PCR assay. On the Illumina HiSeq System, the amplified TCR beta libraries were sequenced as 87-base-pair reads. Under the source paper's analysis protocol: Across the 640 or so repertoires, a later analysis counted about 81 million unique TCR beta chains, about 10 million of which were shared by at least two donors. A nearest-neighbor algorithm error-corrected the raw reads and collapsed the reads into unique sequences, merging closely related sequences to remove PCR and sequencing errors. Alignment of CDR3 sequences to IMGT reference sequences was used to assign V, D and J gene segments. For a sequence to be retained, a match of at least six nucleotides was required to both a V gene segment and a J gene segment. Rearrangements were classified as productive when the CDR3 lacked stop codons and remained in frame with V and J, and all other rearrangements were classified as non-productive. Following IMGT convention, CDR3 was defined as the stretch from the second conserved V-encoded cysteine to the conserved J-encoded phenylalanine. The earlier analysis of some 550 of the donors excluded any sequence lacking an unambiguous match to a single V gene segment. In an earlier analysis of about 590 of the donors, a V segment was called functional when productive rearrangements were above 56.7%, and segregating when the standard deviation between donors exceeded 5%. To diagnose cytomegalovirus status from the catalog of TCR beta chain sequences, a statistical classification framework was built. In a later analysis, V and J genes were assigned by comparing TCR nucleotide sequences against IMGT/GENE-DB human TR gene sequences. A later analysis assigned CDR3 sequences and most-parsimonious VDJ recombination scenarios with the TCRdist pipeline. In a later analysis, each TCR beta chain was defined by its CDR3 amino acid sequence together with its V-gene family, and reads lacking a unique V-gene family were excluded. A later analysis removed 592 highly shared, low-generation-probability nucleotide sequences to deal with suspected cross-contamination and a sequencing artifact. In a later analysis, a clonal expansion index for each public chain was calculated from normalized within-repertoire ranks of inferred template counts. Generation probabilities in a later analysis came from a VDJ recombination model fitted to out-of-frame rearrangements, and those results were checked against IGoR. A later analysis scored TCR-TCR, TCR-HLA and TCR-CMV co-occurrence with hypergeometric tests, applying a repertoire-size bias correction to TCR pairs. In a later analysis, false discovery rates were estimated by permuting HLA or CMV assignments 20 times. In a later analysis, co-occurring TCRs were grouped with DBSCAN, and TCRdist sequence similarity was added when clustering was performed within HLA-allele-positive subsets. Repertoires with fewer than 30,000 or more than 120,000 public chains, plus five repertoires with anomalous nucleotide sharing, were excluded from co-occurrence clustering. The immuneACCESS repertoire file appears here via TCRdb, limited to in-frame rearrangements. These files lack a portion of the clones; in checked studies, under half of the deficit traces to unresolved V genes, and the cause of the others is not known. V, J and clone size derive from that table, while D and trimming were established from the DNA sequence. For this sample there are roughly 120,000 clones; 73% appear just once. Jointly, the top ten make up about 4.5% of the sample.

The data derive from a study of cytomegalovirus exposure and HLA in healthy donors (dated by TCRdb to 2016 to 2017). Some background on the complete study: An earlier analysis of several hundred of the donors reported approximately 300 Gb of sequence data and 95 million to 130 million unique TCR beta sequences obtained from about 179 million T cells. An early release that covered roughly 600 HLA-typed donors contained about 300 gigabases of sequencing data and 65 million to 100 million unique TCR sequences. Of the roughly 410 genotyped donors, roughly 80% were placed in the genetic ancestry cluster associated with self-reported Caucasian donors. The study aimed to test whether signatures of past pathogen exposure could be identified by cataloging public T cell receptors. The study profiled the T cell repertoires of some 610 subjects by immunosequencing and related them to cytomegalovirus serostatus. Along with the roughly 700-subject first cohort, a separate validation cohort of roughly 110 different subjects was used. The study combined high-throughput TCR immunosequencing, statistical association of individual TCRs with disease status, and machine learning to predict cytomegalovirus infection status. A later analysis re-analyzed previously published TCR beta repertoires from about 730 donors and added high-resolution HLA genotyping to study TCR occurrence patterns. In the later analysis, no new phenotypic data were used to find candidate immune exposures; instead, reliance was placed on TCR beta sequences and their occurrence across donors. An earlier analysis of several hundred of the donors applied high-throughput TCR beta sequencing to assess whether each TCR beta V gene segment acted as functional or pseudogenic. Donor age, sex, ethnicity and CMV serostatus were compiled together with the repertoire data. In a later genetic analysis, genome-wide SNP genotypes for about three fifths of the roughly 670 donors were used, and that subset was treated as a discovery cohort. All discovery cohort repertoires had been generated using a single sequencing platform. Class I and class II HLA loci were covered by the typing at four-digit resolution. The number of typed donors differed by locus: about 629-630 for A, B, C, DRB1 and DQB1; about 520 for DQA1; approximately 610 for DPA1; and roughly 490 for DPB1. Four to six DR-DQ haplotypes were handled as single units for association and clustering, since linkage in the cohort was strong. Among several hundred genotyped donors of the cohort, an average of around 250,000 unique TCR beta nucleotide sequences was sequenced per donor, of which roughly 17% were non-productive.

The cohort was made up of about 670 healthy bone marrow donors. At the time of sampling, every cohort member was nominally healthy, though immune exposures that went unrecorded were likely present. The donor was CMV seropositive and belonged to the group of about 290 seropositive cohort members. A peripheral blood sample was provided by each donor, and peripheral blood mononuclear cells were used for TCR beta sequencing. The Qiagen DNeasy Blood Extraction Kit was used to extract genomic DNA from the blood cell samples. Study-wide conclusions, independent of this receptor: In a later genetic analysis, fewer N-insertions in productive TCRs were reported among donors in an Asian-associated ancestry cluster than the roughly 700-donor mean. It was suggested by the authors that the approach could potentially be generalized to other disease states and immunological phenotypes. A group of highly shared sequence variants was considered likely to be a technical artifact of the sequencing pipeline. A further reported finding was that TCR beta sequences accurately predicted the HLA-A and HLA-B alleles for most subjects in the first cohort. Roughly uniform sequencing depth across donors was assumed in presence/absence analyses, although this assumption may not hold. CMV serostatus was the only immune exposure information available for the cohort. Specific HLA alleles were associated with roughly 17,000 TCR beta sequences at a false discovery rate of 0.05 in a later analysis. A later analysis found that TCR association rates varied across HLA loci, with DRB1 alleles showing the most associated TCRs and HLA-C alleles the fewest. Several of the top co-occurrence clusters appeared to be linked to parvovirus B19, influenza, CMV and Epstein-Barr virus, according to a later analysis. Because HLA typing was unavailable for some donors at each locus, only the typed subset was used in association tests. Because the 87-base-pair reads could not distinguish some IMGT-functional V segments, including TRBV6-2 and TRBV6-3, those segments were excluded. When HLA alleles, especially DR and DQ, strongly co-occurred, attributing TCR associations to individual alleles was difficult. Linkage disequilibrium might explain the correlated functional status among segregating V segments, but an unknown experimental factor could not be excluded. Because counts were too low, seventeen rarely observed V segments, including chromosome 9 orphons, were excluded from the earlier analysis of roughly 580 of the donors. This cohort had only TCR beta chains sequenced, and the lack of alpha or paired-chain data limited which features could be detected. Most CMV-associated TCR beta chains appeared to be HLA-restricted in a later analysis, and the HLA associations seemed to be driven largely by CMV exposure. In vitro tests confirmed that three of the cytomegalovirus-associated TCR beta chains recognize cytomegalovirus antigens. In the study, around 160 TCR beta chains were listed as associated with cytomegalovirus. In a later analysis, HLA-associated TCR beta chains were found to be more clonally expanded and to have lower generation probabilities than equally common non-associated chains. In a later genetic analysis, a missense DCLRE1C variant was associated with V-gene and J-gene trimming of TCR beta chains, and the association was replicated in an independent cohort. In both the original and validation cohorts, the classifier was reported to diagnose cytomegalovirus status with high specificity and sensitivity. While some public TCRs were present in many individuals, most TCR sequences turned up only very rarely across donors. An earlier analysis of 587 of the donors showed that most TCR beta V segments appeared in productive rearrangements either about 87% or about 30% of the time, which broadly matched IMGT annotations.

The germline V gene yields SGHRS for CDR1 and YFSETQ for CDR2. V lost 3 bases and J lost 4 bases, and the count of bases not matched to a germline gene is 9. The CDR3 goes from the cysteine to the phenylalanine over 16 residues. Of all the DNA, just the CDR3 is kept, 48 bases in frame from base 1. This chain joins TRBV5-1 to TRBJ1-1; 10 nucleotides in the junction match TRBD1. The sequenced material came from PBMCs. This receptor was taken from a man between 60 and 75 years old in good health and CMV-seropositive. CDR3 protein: CASSSGQGGSSTEAFF. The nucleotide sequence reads TGCGCCAGCAGCTCCGGACAGGGGGGATCTAGCACTGAAGCTTTCTTT.